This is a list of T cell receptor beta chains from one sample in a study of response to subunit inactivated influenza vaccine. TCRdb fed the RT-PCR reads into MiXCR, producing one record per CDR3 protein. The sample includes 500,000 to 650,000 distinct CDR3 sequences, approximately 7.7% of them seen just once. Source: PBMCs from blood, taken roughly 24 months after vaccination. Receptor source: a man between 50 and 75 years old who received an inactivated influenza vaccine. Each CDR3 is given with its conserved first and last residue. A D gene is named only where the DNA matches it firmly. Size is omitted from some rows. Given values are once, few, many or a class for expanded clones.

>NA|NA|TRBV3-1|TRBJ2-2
CASSRSENVGELFF
TGTGCCAGCAGCCGCTCCGAGAATGTCGGGGAGCTGTTTTTT
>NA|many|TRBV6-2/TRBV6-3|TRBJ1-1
CASSVSNTEAFF
TGTGCCAGCAGTGTCAGCAACACTGAAGCTTTCTTT
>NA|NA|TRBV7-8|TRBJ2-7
CASSERRSWDEQYF
TGTGCCAGCAGCGAGAGACGGTCCTGGGACGAGCAGTACTTC
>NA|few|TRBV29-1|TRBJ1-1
CSSRMGLSTEAFF
TGCAGCTCCCGGATGGGTTTAAGCACCGAAGCTTTCTTT
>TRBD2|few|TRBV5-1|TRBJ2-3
CATFESSGSTDTQYF
TGCGCCACCTTCGAGTCTAGCGGGAGCACAGATACGCAGTATTTT
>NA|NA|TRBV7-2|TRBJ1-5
CASSLAPTGLRSNQPQHF
TGTGCCAGCAGCTTAGCGCCTACAGGCCTGAGAAGCAATCAGCCCCAGCATTTT
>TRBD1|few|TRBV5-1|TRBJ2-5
CASSLVPGQGPQETQYF
TGCGCCAGCAGCTTGGTCCCGGGACAGGGCCCTCAAGAGACCCAGTACTTC
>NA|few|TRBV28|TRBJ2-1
CASSPGLLLHNEQFF
TGTGCCAGCAGCCCGGGACTTCTCCTCCACAATGAGCAGTTCTTC
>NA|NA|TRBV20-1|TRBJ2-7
CSAEGAPGVPYEQYF
TGCAGTGCCGAAGGGGCCCCAGGGGTCCCCTACGAGCAGTACTTC
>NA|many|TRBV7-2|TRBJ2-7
CASSLQAGINYEQYF
TGTGCCAGCAGCTTACAGGCAGGGATAAACTACGAGCAGTACTTC
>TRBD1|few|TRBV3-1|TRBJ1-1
CASSLTGEGDTEAFF
TGTGCCAGCAGCCTAACAGGGGAGGGGGACACTGAAGCTTTCTTT
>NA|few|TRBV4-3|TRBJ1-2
CASSQDRGGRLDYGYTF
TGCGCCAGCAGCCAAGATCGAGGTGGCAGGTTGGACTATGGCTACACCTTC
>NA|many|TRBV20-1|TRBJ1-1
CSARGGGSTEAFF
TGCAGTGCTAGAGGCGGGGGGAGCACTGAAGCTTTCTTT
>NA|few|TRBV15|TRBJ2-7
CATSRDHGYEQYF
TGTGCCACCAGCAGAGATCACGGCTACGAGCAGTACTTC
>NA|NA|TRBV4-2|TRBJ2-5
CASSQDSGETQYF
TGTGCCAGCAGCCAAGATTCCGGGGAGACCCAGTACTTC
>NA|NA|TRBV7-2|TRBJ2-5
CASSLILGGMQETQYF
TGTGCCAGCAGCTTAATATTGGGCGGGATGCAAGAGACCCAGTACTTC
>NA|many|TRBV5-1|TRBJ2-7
CASSLTGSSSYEQYF
TGCGCCAGCAGCTTGACAGGGTCGTCCTCCTACGAGCAGTACTTC
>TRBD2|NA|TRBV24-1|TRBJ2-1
CATSGALAGGTMGYEQFF
TGTGCCACCAGTGGTGCACTAGCGGGAGGCACAATGGGGTATGAGCAGTTCTTC
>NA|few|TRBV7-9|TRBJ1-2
CASSLAQEFNYGYTF
TGTGCCAGCAGCTTAGCGCAGGAGTTTAACTATGGCTACACCTTC
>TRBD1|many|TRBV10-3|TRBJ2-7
CATHRDRDRNEQYF
TGTGCCACACACCGGGACAGGGATAGGAACGAGCAGTACTTC
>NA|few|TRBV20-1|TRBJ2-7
CSAGPIHYEQYF
TGCAGTGCTGGCCCGATCCATTACGAGCAGTACTTC
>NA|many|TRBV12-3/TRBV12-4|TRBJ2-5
CASSLGTKETQYF
TGTGCCAGCAGCCTAGGGACCAAAGAGACCCAGTACTTC
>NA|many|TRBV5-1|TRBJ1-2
CASRAQQGALLNYGYTF
TGCGCCAGCAGGGCCCAACAGGGCGCCTTACTTAACTATGGCTACACCTTC
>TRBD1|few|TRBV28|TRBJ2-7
CASSLGTGGGYYEQYF
TGTGCCAGCAGTTTAGGGACAGGTGGGGGATATTACGAGCAGTACTTC
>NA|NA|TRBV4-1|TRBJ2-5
CASSQPIQGETQYF
TGCGCCAGCAGCCAACCCATTCAGGGGGAGACCCAGTACTTC
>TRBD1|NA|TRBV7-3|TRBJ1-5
CASSSATWTGGQPQHF
TGTGCCAGCAGCTCCGCCACATGGACAGGGGGACAGCCCCAGCATTTT
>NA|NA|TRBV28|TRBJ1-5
CASTRGVAAQHF
TGTGCCAGCACCCGCGGGGTGGCGGCCCAGCATTTT
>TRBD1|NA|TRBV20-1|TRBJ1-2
CSARDPLQGEGYTF
TGCAGTGCTAGAGATCCTCTGCAGGGGGAAGGCTACACCTTC
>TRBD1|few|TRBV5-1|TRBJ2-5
CASNSGQAETQYF
TGCGCCAGCAATTCGGGACAGGCGGAGACCCAGTACTTC
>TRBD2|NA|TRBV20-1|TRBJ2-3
CCARKGLAGGLPYTQYF
TGCTGTGCTAGAAAGGGACTAGCGGGAGGTCTCCCTTATACGCAGTATTTT
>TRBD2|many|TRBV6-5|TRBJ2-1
CASNLAGADEQFF
TGTGCCAGCAATTTAGCGGGAGCGGATGAGCAGTTCTTC
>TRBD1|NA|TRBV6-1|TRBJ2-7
CASRAQQGNSYEQYF
TGTGCCAGCAGGGCGCAACAGGGGAACTCCTACGAGCAGTACTTC
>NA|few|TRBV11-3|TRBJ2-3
CASSYRAGRTDTQYF
TGTGCCAGCAGCTACCGGGCAGGGCGCACAGATACGCAGTATTTT